A selection of T cell receptor beta chains follows, all from one sample in a study of blood T cells in healthy people across ages. One entry per CDR3 protein, called by TCRdb with MiXCR from the 5' RACE reads. The sample holds hundreds of thousands of distinct CDR3 sequences, about 62% seen once. Source material: blood. The receptor set was obtained from a man aged 25 to 40 in good health. The CDR3 runs from the conserved cysteine through the conserved F or W. The order of the fields is CDR3 protein, CDR3 DNA, clone size, D gene, V gene, J gene. A D gene is named only where the DNA matches it firmly. Size is stated for part of the rows, as once, few or many counts, or as a class when the clone is expanded.

CDR3aa: CASSSGLNTEAFF
CDR3nt: TGTGCCAGCAGCTCTGGTCTGAACACTGAAGCTTTCTTT
abundance: NA
d_gene: NA
v_gene: TRBV12-3/TRBV12-4
j_gene: TRBJ1-1

CDR3aa: CASSQPPVYGYTF
CDR3nt: TGTGCCAGCAGCCAACCCCCCGTCTATGGCTACACCTTC
abundance: NA
d_gene: NA
v_gene: TRBV3-1
j_gene: TRBJ1-2

CDR3aa: CASSQDIGRDSNQPQHF
CDR3nt: TGCGCCAGCAGCCAAGATATTGGCAGGGATTCCAATCAGCCCCAGCATTTT
abundance: once
d_gene: NA
v_gene: TRBV4-3
j_gene: TRBJ1-5

CDR3aa: CASTPVGGNKQFF
CDR3nt: TGTGCCAGCACCCCCGTTGGAGGGAACAAGCAGTTCTTC
abundance: NA
d_gene: NA
v_gene: TRBV7-2
j_gene: TRBJ2-1

CDR3aa: CASSQDQGVHNEQFF
CDR3nt: TGTGCCAGCAGCCAAGATCAGGGGGTACACAATGAGCAGTTCTTC
abundance: NA
d_gene: TRBD1
v_gene: TRBV3-1
j_gene: TRBJ2-1

CDR3aa: CASRRRQGYTEAFF
CDR3nt: TGTGCCAGCAGGCGACGACAAGGGTACACTGAAGCTTTCTTT
abundance: NA
d_gene: NA
v_gene: TRBV7-2
j_gene: TRBJ1-1

CDR3aa: CASSPGGGANEQFF
CDR3nt: TGTGCCAGCAGTCCTGGTGGGGGGGCAAACGAGCAGTTCTTC
abundance: few
d_gene: NA
v_gene: TRBV4-2
j_gene: TRBJ2-1

CDR3aa: CASKLPTLHNEQFF
CDR3nt: TGCGCCAGCAAACTACCCACGTTGCACAATGAGCAGTTCTTC
abundance: NA
d_gene: NA
v_gene: TRBV10-2
j_gene: TRBJ2-1

CDR3aa: CASSTGVYYEQYF
CDR3nt: TGTGCCAGCAGCACGGGGGTTTACTACGAGCAGTACTTC
abundance: few
d_gene: NA
v_gene: TRBV7-9
j_gene: TRBJ2-7

CDR3aa: CASSPPGQGAYNEQFF
CDR3nt: TGTGCCAGCAGTCCCCCGGGACAGGGCGCCTACAATGAGCAGTTCTTC
abundance: few
d_gene: TRBD1
v_gene: TRBV28
j_gene: TRBJ2-1

CDR3aa: CASSQRSLTSGGADEQFF
CDR3nt: TGCGCCAGCAGCCAGCGATCCCTTACTAGCGGGGGGGCGGATGAGCAGTTCTTC
abundance: NA
d_gene: TRBD2
v_gene: TRBV4-1
j_gene: TRBJ2-1

CDR3aa: CASSDQNSAITYEQYF
CDR3nt: TGTGCCAGCAGTGACCAGAACAGCGCCATTACCTACGAGCAGTACTTC
abundance: NA
d_gene: NA
v_gene: TRBV25-1
j_gene: TRBJ2-7

CDR3aa: CASSLAQSYNEQFF
CDR3nt: TGTGCCAGCAGTTTAGCTCAGTCCTACAATGAGCAGTTCTTC
abundance: NA
d_gene: NA
v_gene: TRBV27
j_gene: TRBJ2-1

CDR3aa: CASGAEGAYGYTF
CDR3nt: TGTGCCAGCGGGGCTGAGGGGGCCTATGGCTACACCTTC
abundance: NA
d_gene: TRBD1
v_gene: TRBV2
j_gene: TRBJ1-2

CDR3aa: CASSKGRRNYGYTF
CDR3nt: TGTGCCAGCAGTAAGGGCCGACGGAACTATGGCTACACCTTC
abundance: NA
d_gene: NA
v_gene: TRBV6-2/TRBV6-3
j_gene: TRBJ1-2

CDR3aa: CASSPRTARETQYF
CDR3nt: TGCGCCAGCAGCCCCAGGACAGCGAGGGAGACCCAGTACTTC
abundance: NA
d_gene: NA
v_gene: TRBV5-1
j_gene: TRBJ2-5

CDR3aa: CASRDLSGGQETQYF
CDR3nt: TGTGCCAGCAGAGACCTTAGCGGGGGGCAAGAGACCCAGTACTTC
abundance: NA
d_gene: TRBD2
v_gene: TRBV6-5
j_gene: TRBJ2-5

CDR3aa: CASSVGGLGQQYF
CDR3nt: TGTGCCAGCAGCGTAGGAGGACTAGGACAGCAGTACTTC
abundance: NA
d_gene: TRBD2
v_gene: TRBV9
j_gene: TRBJ2-7

CDR3aa: CASSSQGRLSSYNEQFF
CDR3nt: TGTGCCAGCAGCTCCCAGGGCCGACTGAGCTCCTACAATGAGCAGTTCTTC
abundance: few
d_gene: NA
v_gene: TRBV13
j_gene: TRBJ2-1

CDR3aa: CSVHRGQGYNDNSPLHF
CDR3nt: TGCAGTGTCCATAGAGGACAGGGGTATAACGATAATTCACCCCTCCACTTT
abundance: few
d_gene: TRBD1
v_gene: TRBV20-1
j_gene: TRBJ1-6

CDR3aa: CASSNSGASYEQYF
CDR3nt: TGTGCCAGCAGCAACTCAGGGGCGTCCTACGAGCAGTACTTC
abundance: NA
d_gene: NA
v_gene: TRBV11-1
j_gene: TRBJ2-7

CDR3aa: CASSQGQLEKLFF
CDR3nt: TGCGCCAGCAGTCAAGGCCAACTCGAAAAACTGTTTTTT
abundance: NA
d_gene: NA
v_gene: TRBV4-3
j_gene: TRBJ1-4

CDR3aa: CASSLAFWGGNEQFF
CDR3nt: TGTGCCAGCAGCTTGGCGTTTTGGGGCGGAAATGAGCAGTTCTTC
abundance: NA
d_gene: NA
v_gene: TRBV5-6
j_gene: TRBJ2-1

CDR3aa: CASSPRTGHTYEQYF
CDR3nt: TGTGCCAGCAGCCCACGGACAGGTCACACCTACGAGCAGTACTTC
abundance: NA
d_gene: TRBD1
v_gene: TRBV7-9
j_gene: TRBJ2-7

CDR3aa: CASSTDQANYGYTF
CDR3nt: TGTGCCAGCAGCACGGACCAGGCTAACTATGGCTACACCTTC
abundance: NA
d_gene: NA
v_gene: TRBV12-3/TRBV12-4
j_gene: TRBJ1-2

CDR3aa: CSAQDRVSYEQYF
CDR3nt: TGCAGCGCCCAGGACAGGGTGTCCTACGAGCAGTACTTC
abundance: NA
d_gene: TRBD1
v_gene: TRBV29-1
j_gene: TRBJ2-7

CDR3aa: CASNGGPGTQYF
CDR3nt: TGTGCCAGCAACGGGGGGCCCGGGACCCAGTACTTC
abundance: NA
d_gene: NA
v_gene: TRBV7-2
j_gene: TRBJ2-5

CDR3aa: CASSLASGTGANVLTF
CDR3nt: TGTGCCAGCAGCTTAGCGTCCGGGACTGGGGCCAACGTCCTGACTTTC
abundance: few
d_gene: NA
v_gene: TRBV7-9
j_gene: TRBJ2-6